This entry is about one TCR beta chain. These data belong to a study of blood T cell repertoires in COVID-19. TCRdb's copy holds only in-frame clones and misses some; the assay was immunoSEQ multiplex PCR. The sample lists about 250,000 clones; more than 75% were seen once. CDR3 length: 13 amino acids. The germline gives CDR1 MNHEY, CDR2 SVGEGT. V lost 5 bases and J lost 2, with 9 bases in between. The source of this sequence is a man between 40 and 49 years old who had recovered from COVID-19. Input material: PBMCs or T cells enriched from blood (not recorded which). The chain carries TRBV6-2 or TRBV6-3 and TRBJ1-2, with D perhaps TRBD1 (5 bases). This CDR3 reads CASSPRQNYGYTF. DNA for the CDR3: TGTGCCAGCAGTCCCCGACAGAACTATGGCTACACCTTC.